What follows are 29 T cell receptor beta chains derived from one specimen sequenced in a study of PD-1 blockade in classical Hodgkin lymphoma. Autologous stem cell transplantation was followed by relapse in every patient, and brentuximab vedotin exposure varied. Produced via immunoSEQ multiplex PCR; TCRdb's table is partial and in-frame only. The sample consists of about 30,000 clones, roughly 70% of them appearing once. The starting material was peripheral blood mononuclear cells (PBMCs), obtained before the second cycle of nivolumab. The receptors were gathered from a human donor with classical Hodgkin lymphoma.

The chain uses TRBV6-5 and TRBJ2-3; D is uncertain. The CDR3 has 13 amino acids. Looked up from germline, CDR1 is MNHEY and CDR2 is SVGAGI. V lost 3 bases, J lost 3 bases, and 7 bases lay in between. CDR3 loop: CASSYQWTDTQYF. CDR3 DNA: TGTGCCAGCAGTTATCAGTGGACAGATACGCAGTATTTT.

The chain employs TRBV28 and TRBJ1-1, with D perhaps TRBD1 (6 bases). Deletions cut 3 bases from V and 0 bases from J, with 8 bases between. The length of the CDR3 is 14 residues. In germline, CDR1 is MDHEN, CDR2 SYDVKM. As DNA, the CDR3 is TGTGCCAGCAGTTTCCAGGGGTTGAACACTGAAGCTTTCTTT. It translates to CASSFQGLNTEAFF.

The chain combines TRBV6-1 with TRBJ1-2; 8 bases are a match to TRBD1. Trimming took 5 bases from V and 0 from J; bases not matched to a gene: 5. Germline CDR1 MNHNS, CDR2 SASEGT. The CDR3 consists of 15 residues. CDR3: CASSPQGAANYGYTF. DNA of the CDR3: TGTGCCAGCAGTCCCCAGGGGGCAGCTAACTATGGCTACACCTTC.

The V gene is TRBV6-5, the J gene TRBJ2-5; 8 nucleotides agree with TRBD1. CDR3 length: 12 amino acids. CDR1 and CDR2 (germline): MNHEY, SVGAGI. V shed 6 bases, J shed 4 bases, and the junction held 1 base outside the gene matches. The DNA for the CDR3 is TGTGCCAGCAGAGACAGGGGAGAGACCCAGTACTTC. Its protein is CASRDRGETQYF.

The V call is TRBV6-5, the J call TRBJ1-1; 11 bases are shared with TRBD1. Germline-derived CDR1 and CDR2 are MNHEY and SVGAGI. The CDR3 loop spans 15 amino acids. The J segment lost 2 bases and the V segment lost 6 bases, leaving 5 bases of the junction unmatched. The CDR3 reads CASSRDRGINTEAFF. CDR3 coding DNA: TGTGCCAGCAGCCGGGACAGGGGGATCAACACTGAAGCTTTCTTT.

This clone was seen a single time. The V call is TRBV19, the J call TRBJ2-5; a possible D gene is TRBD1 (5 bases). The CDR3 is 14 amino acids. Deletions cut 3 bases from V and 4 bases from J, with 12 bases between. Germline CDR1 is LNHDA and CDR2 is SQIVND (reference sequence). This CDR3 reads CASSITWGGETQYF. The CDR3 DNA is TGTGCCAGTAGTATTACTTGGGGCGGAGAGACCCAGTACTTC. The full variable domain, completed using reference TRBV19 and TRBJ2-5, is DGGITQSPKYLFRKEGQNVTLSCEQNLNHDAMYWYRQDPGQGLRLIYYSQIVNDFQKGDIAEGYSVSREKKESFPLTVTSAQKNPTAFYLCASSITWGGETQYFGPGTRLLVL.

V and J are TRBV25-1 and TRBJ1-2; D gene ambiguous. Germline CDR1 reads MGHDK; CDR2 reads SYGVNS. The length of the CDR3 is 13 residues. Trimming cost V 3 bases and J 5 bases, with 10 bases left between them. CDR3 coding DNA: TGTGCCAGCAGTGAGTCCGGGTTATATGGCTACACCTTC. Translated: CASSESGLYGYTF.

The chain joins TRBV6-4 to TRBJ2-1, with TRBD2 identical over 12 bases. J lost 5 bases, V lost 6 bases, and 5 bases had no gene match. Germline loops: CDR1 MRHNA, CDR2 SNTAGT. The CDR3 runs 15 residues. The chain's CDR3 is CASSKLAGGNNEQFF. The CDR3 nucleotides are TGTGCCAGCAGCAAACTAGCGGGGGGCAACAATGAGCAGTTCTTC.

The CDR3 loop is CASSLTPPGTLRYEQYF. DNA of the CDR3: TGTGCCAGCTCACTAACCCCCCCGGGGACCTTGAGGTACGAGCAGTACTTC. V usage is TRBV18 and J usage is TRBJ2-7, with D perhaps being TRBD1 or TRBD2 (5 bases each). With 4 bases removed from V and 4 bases from J, the gap between germline ends came to 23 bases. CDR3 length: 17 residues. CDR1 and CDR2 from the germline V gene are KGHSH and LQKENI.

J is TRBJ1-2 and V is TRBV6-5; TRBD1 is a possible D gene (5 bases). The V end lost 6 bases, the J end lost 4 bases, and 18 bases lay between the germline ends. CDR3 length equals 15 residues. Germline V lookup: CDR1 MNHEY, CDR2 SVGAGI. CDR3 region: CASRGTGGSGYGYTF. Here the CDR3 DNA reads TGTGCCAGCAGGGGGACGGGGGGGAGCGGCTATGGCTACACCTTC.

The chain carries TRBV7-8 and TRBJ1-3, with 7 bases that match TRBD1. After removal of 2 bases from V and 2 bases from J, the junction contained 6 bases not matched to a gene. The length of the CDR3 is 16 residues. Germline CDR1 reads SGHVS; CDR2 reads FQNEAQ. CDR3 loop: CASSLRAGTAGNTIYF. The CDR3 region has the DNA TGTGCCAGCAGCTTACGCGCCGGGACAGCTGGAAACACCATATATTTT.

This rearrangement joins TRBV28 to TRBJ1-4; tentative D call: TRBD1 (5 bases). Germline V lookup: CDR1 MDHEN, CDR2 SYDVKM. The V gene lost 3 bases and the J gene lost 4 bases, with 15 bases spanning the gap. The length of the CDR3 is 16 residues. The CDR3: CASSFGFGGGNEKLFF. CDR3 sequence (DNA): TGTGCCAGCAGTTTTGGTTTTGGCGGGGGTAATGAAAAACTGTTTTTT.

The V and J genes are TRBV6-5 and TRBJ1-1; D gene unclear. The CDR3 contains 15 residues. Trimming took off 8 bases at V and 0 bases at J, with 16 bases between the two ends. Germline V gene lookup returns CDR1 MNHEY and CDR2 SVGAGI. CDR3 in amino acids: CASENRAQMNTEAFF. The CDR3 region has the DNA TGTGCCAGCGAAAATAGGGCCCAGATGAACACTGAAGCTTTCTTT.

The CDR3 nucleotides read TGTGCCAGCAGTGAAGGGGGGGGGCCGCAGTATTTT. Translating it yields CASSEGGGPQYF. The chain employs TRBV6-1 and TRBJ2-3; possibly TRBD2 for D (7 bases). Trimming took 1 base from V and 10 from J, leaving 9 bases between them. Germline loops: CDR1 MNHNS, CDR2 SASEGT. This CDR3 spans 12 amino acids.

There are a few counts of this clone. The J gene is TRBJ1-6, the V gene TRBV7-9; TRBD1 agrees at 8 bases. After removal of 4 bases from V and 7 bases from J, the junction contained 6 bases not matched to a gene. Germline loops: CDR1 SEHNR, CDR2 FQNEAQ (reference sequence). CDR3 length: 15 residues. In DNA, the CDR3 is TGTGCCAGCAGCTACCCGGACAGGGTAAATTCACCCCTCCACTTT. Translated, it gives CASSYPDRVNSPLHF.

This clone showed up just once. This chain links TRBV4-2 with TRBJ2-7; D remains ambiguous. The germline V gene has CDR1 LGHNA and CDR2 YNFKEQ. The V gene lost 1 base and the J gene lost 0 bases, with 10 bases spanning the gap. This CDR3 region has 15 residues. The CDR3 loop reads CASSQVASGSYEQYF. CDR3 sequence (DNA): TGTGCCAGCAGCCAAGTTGCTTCAGGCTCCTACGAGCAGTACTTC.

The chain carries TRBV2 and TRBJ2-5; D not certain. Deletions cut 9 bases from V and 5 bases from J, with 10 bases between. The CDR3 is made up of 11 amino acids. Germline-derived CDR1 and CDR2 are SNHLY and FYNNEI. CDR3 nucleotides: TGTGCCAGTACAAGAATTGAGACCCAGTACTTC. Its protein product is CASTRIETQYF. Combining the CDR3 with reference TRBV2 and TRBJ2-5 gives the whole variable domain EPEVTQTPSHQVTQMGQEVILRCVPISNHLYFYWYRQILGQKVEFLVSFYNNEISEKSEIFDDQFSVERPDGSNFTLKIRSTKLEDSAMYFCASTRIETQYFGPGTRLLVL.

By share, this clone ranks as medium-sized. The V and J genes are TRBV28 and TRBJ1-5, with D hard to call. This CDR3 is built from 15 residues. In germline, CDR1 is MDHEN, CDR2 SYDVKM. Trimming removed 4 bases at V and 3 bases at J, with 13 bases between. The CDR3 reads CASSSTGRVNQPQHF. As DNA, the CDR3 is TGTGCCAGCAGTTCCACGGGGAGGGTCAATCAGCCCCAGCATTTT. Complete variable domain (other parts from reference TRBV28 and TRBJ1-5): DVKVTQSSRYLVKRTGEKVFLECVQDMDHENMFWYRQDPGLGLRLIYFSYDVKMKEKGDIPEGYSVSREKKERFSLILESASTNQTSMYLCASSSTGRVNQPQHFGDGTRLSIL.

This clone has only a few counts. The chain is built from TRBV19 and TRBJ1-2; D gene uncertain. V was trimmed by 10 bases and J by 4 bases, leaving 10 bases between them. CDR3 length: 11 residues. CDR1 is LNHDA and CDR2 is SQIVND in the germline V gene (reference sequence). The CDR3 region is CATLFAYGYTF. DNA for the CDR3: TGTGCCACCCTCTTCGCCTATGGCTACACCTTC.

The chain is built from TRBV7-2 and TRBJ2-6; D perhaps matches TRBD1 (6 bases). V shed 1 base and J shed 0 bases, with 13 bases lying between them. This CDR3 has 18 amino acids. Germline CDR1 SGHTA, CDR2 FQGNSA. The CDR3 DNA is TGTGCCAGCAGCTTAGTGGGAGCAGGGGTCTCTGGGGCCAACGTCCTGACTTTC. This encodes CASSLVGAGVSGANVLTF. Full variable domain (missing parts from reference TRBV7-2 and TRBJ2-6): GAGVSQSPSNKVTEKGKDVELRCDPISGHTALYWYRQSLGQGLEFLIYFQGNSAPDKSGLPSDRFSAERTGGSVSTLTIQRTQQEDSAVYLCASSLVGAGVSGANVLTFGAGSRLTVL.

This chain links TRBV5-6 with TRBJ2-2; tentatively, D is TRBD1 (6 bases). Germline CDR1 reads SGHDT; CDR2 reads YYEEEE. This CDR3 spans 17 amino acids. Trimming cost V 5 bases and J 0 bases, with 17 bases left between them. The CDR3 region is CASSSDWGLTNTGELFF. The DNA of the CDR3 is TGTGCCAGCAGTTCGGACTGGGGGCTCACGAACACCGGGGAGCTGTTTTTT.

This clone was counted between two and nine times. The rearrangement uses TRBV4-2 and TRBJ1-3; TRBD1 is a possible D gene (5 bases). With 1 base removed from V and 2 bases from J, the gap between germline ends came to 6 bases. The germline CDR1 and CDR2 sequences are LGHNA and YNFKEQ. This CDR3 is built from 14 residues. CDR3 sequence (DNA): TGTGCCAGCAGCCAAGCCAGGGCTGGAAACACCATATATTTT. The encoded protein is CASSQARAGNTIYF.

The V gene is TRBV27, the J gene TRBJ2-2; no firm D call. V lost 8 bases to trimming and J lost 4 bases, with 11 bases between them. Germline-derived CDR1 and CDR2 are MNHEY and SMNVEV (reference sequence). The CDR3 sequence is 13 residues long. CDR3 DNA sequence: TGTGCCAGCCGGACGGTCTCCACCGGGGAGCTGTTTTTT. It specifies CASRTVSTGELFF.

The chain is built from TRBV30 and TRBJ1-5, with a weak D call TRBD1 (5 bases). Trimming shortened V by 0 bases and J by 7 bases, and 13 bases separated the two germline ends. The CDR3 length is 14 residues. CDR1 and CDR2 from the germline V gene are GTSNPN and SVGIG (reference sequence). CDR3: CAWSVLGARQPQHF. In DNA, the CDR3 is TGTGCCTGGAGTGTACTAGGGGCTCGGCAGCCCCAGCATTTT.

This sequence joins TRBV6-5 and TRBJ2-6; D remains unclear. Germline CDR1 and CDR2: MNHEY and SVGAGI. This CDR3 comprises 14 residues. The V end was cut by 7 bases, the J end by 0 bases, with 7 bases between. The CDR3 bases are TGTGCCAGCAAGGGCCTCTCTGGGGCCAACGTCCTGACTTTC. Residues: CASKGLSGANVLTF.

This chain joins TRBV28 and TRBJ1-2, with D unclear. Deletions cut 6 bases from V and 0 bases from J, with 8 bases between. CDR3 length equals 13 residues. Germline V lookup: CDR1 MDHEN, CDR2 SYDVKM. Here the CDR3 DNA reads TGTGCCAGCAGCCTTGGGACTAACTATGGCTACACCTTC. As protein: CASSLGTNYGYTF.

The CDR3 DNA is TGCGCCAGCAGGCGGGGCGTCTCCTACGAGCAGTACTTC. Residues: CASRRGVSYEQYF. The rearrangement uses TRBV5-1 and TRBJ2-7, with D possibly being TRBD2 (6 bases). The V end was cut by 5 bases, the J end by 0 bases, with 9 bases between. This CDR3 spans 13 amino acids. Germline CDR1 reads SGHRS; CDR2 reads YFSETQ.

This clone has a count of ten or more. The chain uses TRBV28 and TRBJ2-4, with 7 bases lining up with TRBD1. This CDR3 spans 17 amino acids. With 1 base clipped from V and 0 bases from J, the junction kept 6 bases outside the gene matches. Per the germline V gene, CDR1 is MDHEN and CDR2 is SYDVKM. The CDR3 spells CASSLFGQERAKNIQYF. In DNA form, the CDR3 reads TGTGCCAGCAGTTTATTCGGACAGGAGCGAGCCAAAAACATTCAGTACTTC.

The chain recombines TRBV5-5 with TRBJ1-6; D might be TRBD1 (5 bases). The CDR3 covers 16 residues. The germline CDR1 and CDR2 sequences are SGHKS and YYEKEE (reference sequence). Trimming shortened V by 4 bases and J by 7 bases, and 18 bases separated the two germline ends. The CDR3 DNA sequence: TGTGCCAGCAGCCTGGTCCTGTCGGGGGGGAATTCACCCCTCCACTTT. Translated, it gives CASSLVLSGGNSPLHF.